This entry lists 5 T cell receptor beta chains sequenced from one sample in a study of control samples from healthy donors and cancer patients. The method was immunoSEQ multiplex PCR; TCRdb's version includes in-frame clones alone and lacks a portion of them. The sample lists 190,000 or so clones, over 80% occurring once. Material for sequencing was blood. The receptors shown here come from a man aged 18 to 29 in good health.

The chain links TRBV10-1 to TRBJ2-7; 11 positions match TRBD2. Losses at the gene ends were 2 bases for V and 2 bases for J; bases not matched to a gene: 14. CDR3 length: 19 amino acids. Germline V gives CDR1 WNHNN, CDR2 SYGVQD (reference sequence). The chain's CDR3 is CASSEPPTSGGDLTYEQYF. CDR3 DNA sequence: TGCGCCAGCAGTGAGCCACCTACTAGCGGGGGCGATCTAACCTACGAGCAGTACTTC.

The chain carries TRBV15 and TRBJ2-7, with 12 bases identical to TRBD2. Germline assignment: CDR1 LNHNV and CDR2 YYDKDF (reference sequence). This CDR3 is built from 14 residues. V lost 5 bases and J lost 5; bases outside the gene matches: 4. This CDR3 reads CATSSSGGANEQYF. CDR3 DNA: TGTGCCACCAGCTCTAGCGGGGGGGCGAACGAGCAGTACTTC.

This chain connects TRBV5-1 to TRBJ1-2; TRBD1 aligns across 8 bases. The CDR3 contains 14 residues. Germline lookup yields CDR1 SGHRS and CDR2 YFSETQ. Germline trimming cut 4 bases from V and 8 bases from J; bases unmatched to any gene: 10. Here the CDR3 DNA reads TGCGCCAGCAGCCGGAAGACAGGGGATCCCGGCTACACCTTC. It encodes CASSRKTGDPGYTF.

The V call is TRBV10-3, the J call TRBJ2-3, with D unclear. V lost 3 bases and J 6 bases, leaving 13 bases between the germline ends. Germline-derived CDR1 and CDR2 are ENHRY and SYGVKD. The CDR3 sequence is 14 residues long. CDR3 DNA: TGTGCCATCAGTGACACGATCCTGGGGGATACGCAGTATTTT. Protein: CAISDTILGDTQYF.

This clone was recorded only once. One end of the junction does not line up with germline, which may come from a read error. The chain couples TRBV9 to TRBJ2-3; D is tentatively TRBD1 or TRBD2 (5 bases each). CDR1 is SGDLS, CDR2 YYNGEE, per germline. This CDR3 spans 15 amino acids. The CDR3: CASSVGWGSRDTQYF. CDR3 bases: TGTGCCAGCAGCGTAGGTTGGGGGAGCAGAGATACGCAGTATTTT.